The 8 T cell receptor beta chains listed next were all sequenced from one sample in a study of T-cell memory formation after mild COVID-19. MiXCR, run by TCRdb on the 5' RACE reads, gives a single entry per CDR3 protein. The data contain some 200,000 distinct CDR3 sequences, 20% to 25% of them singletons. Material for sequencing was PBMCs or a T cell subset sorted from them (not recorded which). The receptors here all came from an adult woman who had mild COVID-19 (a few samples of this study predate the infection). Cell type and time point are not known.

This clonotype was picked up a small number of times. J is TRBJ2-3 and V is TRBV7-8; 7 bases map to TRBD2. The CDR3 extends over 14 amino acids. CDR1 is SGHVS and CDR2 is FQNEAQ in the germline V gene. The junction had 6 bases not matched to a gene; V was cut back by 4 bases and J by 5 bases. In nucleotides, the CDR3 is TGTGCCAGCAGCTCCCTCGGCGGGAGAGATACGCAGTATTTT. This encodes CASSSLGGRDTQYF. Combining the CDR3 with reference TRBV7-8 and TRBJ2-3 gives the whole variable domain GAGVSQSPRYKVAKRGQDVALRCDPISGHVSLFWYQQALGQGPEFLTYFQNEAQLDKSGLPSDRFFAERPEGSVSTLKIQRTQQEDSAVYLCASSSLGGRDTQYFGPGTRLTVL.

This sequence joins TRBV9 and TRBJ2-1, with 8 bases aligning to TRBD2. Germline CDR1 reads SGDLS; CDR2 reads YYNGEE. This CDR3 is 15 amino acids long. V shed 4 bases and J 8 bases; nucleotides not matched to a gene: 11. The CDR3 sequence: CASSLTPGGGYEQFF. The CDR3 coding sequence is TGTGCCAGCAGCCTAACCCCCGGGGGGGGCTATGAGCAGTTCTTC.

This rearrangement joins TRBV7-6 to TRBJ2-5; TRBD2 agrees at 7 bases. There are 17 residues in the CDR3. From germline, CDR1 is SGHVS and CDR2 FNYEAQ. V gave up 5 bases and J gave up 7 bases; unmatched junction bases: 19. For the CDR3, the DNA is TGTGCCAGCAGCCTATACGCCCCGGGACTACCCTGGGGGACCCAGTACTTC. It codes for CASSLYAPGLPWGTQYF.

This clonotype was counted between two and nine times. This sequence joins TRBV24-1 and TRBJ2-3; 13 positions match TRBD2. Germline V gene data show CDR1 as KGHDR and CDR2 as SFDVKD. With 4 bases clipped from V and 6 bases from J, the junction kept 9 bases outside the gene matches. The CDR3 sequence is 17 residues long. The CDR3 here is CATSDLGLAGVGDTQYF. Here the CDR3 DNA reads TGTGCCACCAGTGACCTCGGACTAGCGGGAGTTGGTGATACGCAGTATTTT.

This rearrangement joins TRBV9 to TRBJ2-7; D tentatively reads TRBD1 or TRBD2 (7 bases each). Looked up from germline, CDR1 is SGDLS and CDR2 is YYNGEE. This CDR3 has 16 residues. Trimming removed 3 bases at V and 2 bases at J, with 18 bases between. The CDR3 DNA follows: TGTGCCAGCAGCGAAAGGGGGCTAGCGGAGACCTACGAGCAGTACTTC. Translation gives CASSERGLAETYEQYF.

CDR3 residues: CASSSWLWGQETQYF. The CDR3 nucleotides are TGTGCCAGCAGTTCCTGGTTGTGGGGCCAAGAGACCCAGTACTTC. The genes are TRBV12-3 or TRBV12-4 and TRBJ2-5; D unresolved. This CDR3 comprises 15 residues. V dropped 4 bases and J dropped 1 base, with 13 bases sitting between them.

This chain uses TRBV15 with TRBJ1-5; no firm D call. The CDR3 runs 13 residues. The germline V gene has CDR1 LNHNV and CDR2 YYDKDF (reference sequence). The germline V and J ends were trimmed by 3 bases and 0 bases, with 3 bases remaining between them. DNA for the CDR3: TGTGCCACCAGCAGGGCTAGCAATCAGCCCCAGCATTTT. This sequence encodes CATSRASNQPQHF. The whole variable domain, filled in from reference TRBV15 and TRBJ1-5, reads DAMVIQNPRYQVTQFGKPVTLSCSQTLNHNVMYWYQQKSSQAPKLLFHYYDKDFNNEADTPDNFQSRRPNTSFCFLDIRSPGLGDTAMYLCATSRASNQPQHFGDGTRLSIL.

On this clonotype: Germline and junction disagree at one end, which may indicate a read error. The rearrangement links TRBV6-6 to TRBJ2-1; D not resolved. CDR3 length: 13 amino acids. Germline V gene lookup returns CDR1 MNHNY and CDR2 SVGAGI (reference sequence). The CDR3 DNA reads as TGTGCCAGCAGTGGGTACTCCCACAATGAGCAGTTCTTC. This gives the protein CASSGYSHNEQFF.